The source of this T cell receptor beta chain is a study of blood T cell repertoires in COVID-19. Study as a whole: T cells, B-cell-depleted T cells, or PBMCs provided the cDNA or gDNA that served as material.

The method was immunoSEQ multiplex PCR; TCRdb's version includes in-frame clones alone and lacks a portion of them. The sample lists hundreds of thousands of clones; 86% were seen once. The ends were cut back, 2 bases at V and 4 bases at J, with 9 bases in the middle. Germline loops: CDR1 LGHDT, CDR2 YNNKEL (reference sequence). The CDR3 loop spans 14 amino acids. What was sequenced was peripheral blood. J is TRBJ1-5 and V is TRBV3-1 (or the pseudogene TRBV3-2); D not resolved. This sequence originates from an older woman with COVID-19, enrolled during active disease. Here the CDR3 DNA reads TGTGCCAGCAGCCAAACCCACAGTAATCAGCCCCAGCATTTT. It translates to CASSQTHSNQPQHF.